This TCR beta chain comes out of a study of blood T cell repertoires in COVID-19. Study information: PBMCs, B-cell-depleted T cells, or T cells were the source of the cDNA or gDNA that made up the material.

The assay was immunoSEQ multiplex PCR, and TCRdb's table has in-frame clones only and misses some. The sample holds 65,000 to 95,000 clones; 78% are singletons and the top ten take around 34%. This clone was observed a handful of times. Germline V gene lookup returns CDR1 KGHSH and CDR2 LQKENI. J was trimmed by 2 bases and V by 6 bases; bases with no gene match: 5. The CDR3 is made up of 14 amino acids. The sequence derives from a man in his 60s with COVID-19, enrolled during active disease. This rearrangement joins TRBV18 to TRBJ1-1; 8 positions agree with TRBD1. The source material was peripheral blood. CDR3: CASSRTGKNTEAFF. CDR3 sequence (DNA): TGTGCCAGCTCGCGGACAGGGAAAAACACTGAAGCTTTCTTT.